What follows are 30 T cell receptor beta chains derived from one specimen sequenced in a study of tumor and adjacent non-tumor tissue in lung cancer. RNA was extracted from bulk tissue without any cell sorting. More than 3 cm separated this lung sample from the edge of the tumor. The library came from three nested PCR rounds adapted from ARM-PCR protocols. TCRdb processed the multiplex PCR reads anew with MiXCR; each CDR3 protein has one entry. The sample holds 98,000 or so distinct CDR3 sequences, about 80% seen once. The sample consisted of distant non-tumor lung tissue. The receptors were gathered from a man aged 55 to 69 with small cell lung cancer.

Worth noting for this clonotype: A junction end diverges from the germline sequence, so it may reflect a read error. The V gene is TRBV4-1, the J gene TRBJ1-5; TRBD1 is a possible D gene (5 bases). Per the germline V gene, CDR1 is MGHRA and CDR2 is YSYEKL. This CDR3 is built from 14 residues. The DNA of the CDR3 is TGCGCCAGCAGCCAAGATAGAGGGGATCAGCCACAGGATTTT. Amino acids: CASSQDRGDQPQDF.

In its sample, this clonotype was seen a few times. A much larger clone differs by one base, so this may be a read error. The chain couples TRBV7-8 to TRBJ2-1; a weak D match, TRBD2 (5 bases). The CDR3 sequence is 14 residues long. Germline V lookup: CDR1 SGHVS, CDR2 FQNEAQ. As DNA, the CDR3 is TGTGCCAGCAGCTCTGAATGGACTTCCAATGAGCATTTCTTC. Translation gives CASSSEWTSNEHFF.

As concerns this clonotype: It is likely a read error, because the conserved phenylalanine at the end of the CDR3 is missing. The J gene is TRBJ2-2, the V gene TRBV4-1, with 12 bases fitting TRBD2. This CDR3 is 17 amino acids long. CDR1 and CDR2 (germline): MGHRA, YSYEKL. The CDR3 protein is CSSSSRTSGTNTGELFL. The CDR3 DNA follows: TGCAGCAGCAGCTCCCGGACTAGCGGGACAAACACCGGGGAGCTGTTTCTT.

Regarding this clonotype: Here the CDR3 omits its conserved ending phenylalanine or tryptophan, so a read error is the likely source. This chain links TRBV12-3 or TRBV12-4 with TRBJ2-2; 9 bases agree with TRBD2. The CDR3 sequence is 18 residues long. Unmatched junction bases numbered 16, after V lost 5 bases and J lost 6 bases. The CDR3 loop is CASSLLLAGPAGAGELFI. The CDR3 DNA is TGTGCCAGCAGTCTTCTCCTAGCGGGGCCCGCGGGGGCCGGGGAGCTGTTTATT.

As for this clonotype: Relative to the germline gene, one junction end is altered; a read error may explain this. The chain has TRBV6-1 and TRBJ2-5, with D unresolved. This CDR3 is 13 amino acids long. Germline values: CDR1 MNHNS, CDR2 SASEGT. CDR3 region: CACSRAYQETQYF. In DNA, the CDR3 is TGTGCCTGCAGCCGGGCATACCAAGAGACCCAGTACTTC.

On this clonotype itself: A single base separates this from a much larger clone, so it may be a read error. The rearrangement links TRBV6-5 to TRBJ2-5, with 12 bases fitting TRBD1. The CDR3 is 16 residues long. Per germline, CDR1 MNHEY and CDR2 SVGAGI. CDR3 bases: TGTGCCATCAGTTACACCGGGACAGGGGGCGCGGGGACCCAGTACTTC. Protein product: CAISYTGTGGAGTQYF.

Regarding this clonotype: The junction does not match germline at one end; this may be a read error. V is TRBV12-3 or TRBV12-4 and J is TRBJ1-2; the match to TRBD1 covers 9 bases. The CDR3 runs 17 residues. The CDR3 bases are TGTGCCAGCGCTTTAAGCGGGACAGGGAAGTCCGGCTATGGCTATACCTTC. As protein: CASALSGTGKSGYGYTF.

To note about this clonotype: This may come from a read error, since a much larger clone is one base off. V gene TRBV28 combines with J gene TRBJ2-7; 7 bases are shared with TRBD2. Germline CDR1 and CDR2: MDHEN and SYDVKM. There are 12 residues in the CDR3. CDR3 protein: CATRTSPYEHYF. The CDR3 DNA follows: TGTGCCACCCGGACTAGTCCCTACGAGCACTACTTC.

In this sample, this clonotype turned up a few times. At one end the junction does not follow the germline gene, possibly because of a read error. The chain carries TRBV14 and TRBJ2-1, with TRBD2 matching 8 bases. The CDR3 totals 16 residues. CDR1 and CDR2 from the germline V gene are SGHDN and FVKESK. The CDR3 here is CASSAVAGWVNNEQFF. For the CDR3, the DNA is TGTGCCAGCAGTGCCGTAGCGGGATGGGTAAACAATGAACAGTTCTTC.

Note on this clonotype: Being one base from a much bigger clone, this may be a read error. The J gene is TRBJ2-1, the V gene TRBV5-1; no definite D call. The germline V and J ends were trimmed by 0 bases and 4 bases, with 11 bases remaining between them. CDR3 length equals 15 residues. Germline CDR1 SGHRS, CDR2 YFSETQ. The CDR3 sequence: CASSLDPVTYNEQFF. Here the CDR3 DNA reads TGCGCCAGCAGCTTGGATCCCGTGACATACAATGAGCAGTTCTTC.

This clonotype was seen a handful of times. No conserved phenylalanine or tryptophan is present at the end of the CDR3, so a read error is the likely explanation. This chain links TRBV20-1 with TRBJ1-4; D call uncertain. Germline assignment: CDR1 DFQATT and CDR2 SNEGSKA (reference sequence). The V end lost 0 bases, the J end lost 6 bases, and 17 bases lay between the germline ends. The CDR3 runs to 16 residues. CDR3 nucleotide sequence: TGCAGTGCTAGAGATCTCGGGCTTGCTACAGATGAAAAACTGTTTCTT. As protein: CSARDLGLATDEKLFL.

This clonotype was picked up many times. This chain connects TRBV6-5 to TRBJ1-1; D ambiguous. Looked up from germline, CDR1 is MNHEY and CDR2 is SVGAGI. The CDR3 runs to 13 residues. V lost 3 bases, J lost 2 bases, and 7 bases lay in between. For the CDR3, the DNA is TGTGCCAGCAGTTATAGGGTAAACACTGAAGCTTTCTTT. This sequence encodes CASSYRVNTEAFF.

This clonotype has a single count. V gene TRBV11-1 combines with J gene TRBJ2-1, with 7 bases lining up with TRBD2. The CDR3 loop spans 18 amino acids. Germline CDR1 reads SGHAT; CDR2 reads FQDESV (reference sequence). This CDR3 is CAGSSESRTSGSGNEQFF. The CDR3 DNA follows: TGTGCTGGCAGCTCAGAATCGAGGACTAGTGGGAGTGGTAATGAGCAGTTCTTC. Complete variable domain (other parts from reference TRBV11-1 and TRBJ2-1): EAEVAQSPRYKITEKSQAVAFWCDPISGHATLYWYRQILGQGPELLVQFQDESVVDDSQLPKDRFSAERLKGVDSTLKIQPAELGDSAMYLCAGSSESRTSGSGNEQFFGPGTRLTVL.

The rearrangement links TRBV29-1 to TRBJ2-1; 7 nucleotides agree with TRBD2. CDR1 and CDR2 from the germline V gene are SQVTM and ANQGSEA. Trimming at V came to 8 bases and at J to 7 bases, leaving 14 bases not matched to a gene. The CDR3 covers 14 residues. Here the CDR3 reads CSLVVLADTNEQFF. The CDR3 DNA reads as TGCAGCCTTGTCGTGCTAGCGGATACAAATGAGCAGTTCTTC.

The chain combines TRBV29-1 with TRBJ1-5; D unresolved. Germline CDR1 SQVTM, CDR2 ANQGSEA. The CDR3 runs 16 residues. V was cut by 5 bases and J by 3 bases, with 20 bases left in between. CDR3 nucleotide sequence: TGCAGCGTTATATTGGTCGAGGTCGTCTCCAATCAGCCCCAGCATTTT. Amino acid sequence: CSVILVEVVSNQPQHF. Using reference TRBV29-1 and TRBJ1-5 for the parts outside the CDR3, the full variable domain is SAVISQKPSRDICQRGTSLTIQCQVDSQVTMMFWYRQQPGQSLTLIATANQGSEATYESGFVIDKFPISRPNLTFSTLTVSNMSPEDSSIYLCSVILVEVVSNQPQHFGDGTRLSIL.

This clonotype was detected only once. A much larger clonotype is one base distant, so this may be a read error. This chain joins TRBV4-1 and TRBJ1-4; no firm D call. Germline values: CDR1 MGHRA, CDR2 YSYEKL. CDR3 size: 15 residues. The CDR3: CANSLYGSPNEKLFF. The CDR3, as DNA: TGCGCCAACAGCCTTTACGGGAGCCCGAACGAAAAACTGTTTTTT.

Notes on this clonotype: Lacking the conserved final phenylalanine or tryptophan, this CDR3 likely reflects a read error. This sequence joins TRBV29-1 and TRBJ2-3; D gene ambiguous. The CDR3 sequence is 13 residues long. The V end lost 2 bases, the J end lost 6 bases, and 12 bases lay between the germline ends. Germline V gene data show CDR1 as SQVTM and CDR2 as ANQGSEA. CDR3 nucleotide sequence: TGCAGCGTTGAAAGTCTTAACACGGATACGCAGTATTGT. Its protein product is CSVESLNTDTQYC.

The chain couples TRBV10-3 to TRBJ2-7; TRBD2 matches at 14 bases. This CDR3 region has 18 residues. CDR1 is ENHRY, CDR2 SYGVKD, per germline. The CDR3 here is CAFSEFGQGGLAGEQQYV. CDR3 DNA: TGTGCCTTCAGTGAGTTTGGACAGGGGGGACTAGCGGGAGAGCAGCAGTACGTC.

Concerning this clonotype: Mismatch with germline at one junction end may stem from a read error. The gene calls are TRBV4-1 and TRBJ1-2; a weak D match, TRBD1 (5 bases). The CDR3 totals 12 residues. Germline-derived CDR1 and CDR2 are MGHRA and YSYEKL. CDR3 sequence: CVSSHGGYGYTF. CDR3 nucleotides: TGCGTCAGCAGCCATGGGGGGTATGGCTACACCTTC.

For this clonotype: The germline gene is not matched at one end of the junction; a read error may be the cause. The chain combines TRBV5-1 with TRBJ1-2, with 7 nucleotides matching TRBD1. The CDR3 is 15 amino acids. CDR1 is SGHRS and CDR2 is YFSETQ in the germline V gene. CDR3 region: CANSLIKGANYGYTF. In DNA, the CDR3 is TGCGCCAACAGCTTGATAAAGGGGGCAAACTATGGCTACACCTTC.

This chain links TRBV6-5 with TRBJ2-7; D is uncertain. The CDR3 extends over 14 amino acids. The V and J ends lost 6 bases and 4 bases respectively, with 16 bases between them. Germline V gene sequence: CDR1 MNHEY, CDR2 SVGAGI. CDR3 coding DNA: TGTGCCAGCAGAACATCTCCGGCAGCATACGAGCAGTACGTC. Encoded protein: CASRTSPAAYEQYV.

Only one count was recorded for this clonotype. At one end, the junction sequence differs from germline, possibly due to a read error. The chain carries TRBV12-3 or TRBV12-4 and TRBJ2-5, with a possible D match to TRBD1 (6 bases). The CDR3 consists of 14 residues. The CDR3 here is CASSLMDREETHYF. In nucleotides, the CDR3 is TGTGCCAGCAGTTTAATGGACAGAGAAGAGACTCACTATTTC.

In the case of this clonotype: A much larger clone differs by one base, so this may be a read error. The chain joins TRBV20-1 to TRBJ2-7, with a weak D call TRBD2 (6 bases). The germline V gene has CDR1 DFQATT and CDR2 SNEGSKA (reference sequence). This CDR3 is 14 amino acids long. The V end was cut by 6 bases, the J end by 6 bases, with 21 bases between. CDR3 sequence reads: CSATLARRVGEQYV. DNA of the CDR3: TGCAGTGCGACCCTAGCGCGCAGGGTAGGCGAGCAGTACGTC.

As for this clonotype: Just one base apart from a much larger clone, this may be a read error. The CDR3 does not end in the conserved phenylalanine or tryptophan, so this is likely a read error. The chain has TRBV28 and TRBJ1-5; no clear D gene. V was trimmed by 3 bases and J by 11 bases, leaving 11 bases between them. Germline V gene sequence: CDR1 MDHEN, CDR2 SYDVKM. The CDR3 runs to 12 residues. The CDR3 spells CASSFRDGAQHS. DNA for the CDR3: TGTGCCAGCAGTTTTCGTGACGGGGCCCAGCATTCT.

Regarding this clonotype: A junction boundary mismatches the germline segment, possibly from a read error. The chain recombines TRBV4-1 with TRBJ1-2; a possible D gene is TRBD1 (5 bases). Germline V gives CDR1 MGHRA, CDR2 YSYEKL. CDR3 length equals 15 residues. The CDR3 nucleotides are TGCGCCGGCAGCCGAGGGGAGTCCGGCTCCTATGGCTACACCTTC. Protein product: CAGSRGESGSYGYTF.

Turning to this clonotype: The junction and the germline gene differ at one end; a read error may be behind it. The chain uses TRBV29-1 and TRBJ2-1; D is possibly TRBD1 or TRBD2 (5 bases each). CDR1 is SQVTM, CDR2 ANQGSEA, per germline. There are 13 residues in the CDR3. CDR3 sequence reads: CSASGTAYNEQLF. The DNA for the CDR3 is TGCAGCGCTTCTGGGACGGCTTACAATGAGCAGCTCTTC.

Note on this clonotype: A much larger clone sits a single nucleotide away, making a read error possible. V is TRBV21-1 and J is TRBJ2-1; the D call of TRBD2 is as the table states it, not checked on the DNA. TRBV21-1 is termed a pseudogene. The CDR3 is made up of 15 amino acids. CDR3 loop: CASSNSRTSVIEQFF. The CDR3 DNA reads as TGTGCCAGCAGCAACAGTAGGACTAGCGTGATTGAGCAGTTCTTC.

As to this clonotype: Lacking the conserved final phenylalanine or tryptophan, this CDR3 likely reflects a read error. The CDR3: CASSLSDSGGTGELFL. CDR3 nucleotides: TGTGCCAGCAGCTTAAGCGATAGCGGGGGCACCGGGGAGCTGTTTCTT. J is TRBJ2-2 and V is TRBV7-9; TRBD2 agrees at 9 bases. Germline-derived CDR1 and CDR2 are SEHNR and FQNEAQ (reference sequence). This CDR3 is built from 16 residues. The J segment lost 4 bases and the V segment lost 2 bases, leaving 5 bases of the junction unmatched.

Worth noting for this clonotype: A junction end diverges from the germline sequence, so it may reflect a read error. The J gene is TRBJ2-7, the V gene TRBV20-1, with D possibly matching TRBD1 (5 bases). The CDR3 runs to 11 residues. CDR1 DFQATT and CDR2 SNEGSKA come from the germline V gene (reference sequence). The CDR3 spells CSPWWGDEHYF. CDR3 nucleotide sequence: TGCAGCCCTTGGTGGGGCGACGAGCACTACTTC.

This chain connects TRBV4-2 to TRBJ2-2, with a tentative D call TRBD2 (5 bases). The CDR3 runs to 15 residues. V was trimmed by 7 bases and J by 7 bases, leaving 19 bases between them. The germline CDR1 and CDR2 sequences are LGHNA and YNFKEQ. This chain's CDR3 is CASKLVGDVGGELFF. The CDR3 nucleotides read TGTGCCAGCAAACTAGTTGGAGATGTTGGCGGGGAGCTGTTTTTT.